The clone carrying this T cell receptor (beta chain) was found many times. These data belong to a study of T cells in Graves' hyperthyroidism and ophthalmopathy. V shed 0 bases and J shed 3 bases, with 16 bases lying between them. Germline CDR1 and CDR2: MNHEY and SMNVEV (reference sequence). This CDR3 is 17 amino acids long. The CDR3 regions of TCR beta were amplified from RNA transcripts. The HTBI set primed first-round TCR CDR3 RT-PCR. Each CDR3 protein gets one entry after TCRdb re-called the multiplex PCR reads with MiXCR. The data show around 35,000 distinct CDR3 sequences, around half seen once.

The sample was blood. This sequence originates from a middle-aged man with Graves' ophthalmopathy. This chain connects TRBV27 to TRBJ2-3, with D perhaps matching TRBD1 or TRBD2 (5 bases each). CDR3 sequence reads: CASSLSARPGATDTQYF. In nucleotides, the CDR3 is TGTGCCAGCAGTTTATCTGCCAGGCCCGGGGCTACAGATACGCAGTATTTT.